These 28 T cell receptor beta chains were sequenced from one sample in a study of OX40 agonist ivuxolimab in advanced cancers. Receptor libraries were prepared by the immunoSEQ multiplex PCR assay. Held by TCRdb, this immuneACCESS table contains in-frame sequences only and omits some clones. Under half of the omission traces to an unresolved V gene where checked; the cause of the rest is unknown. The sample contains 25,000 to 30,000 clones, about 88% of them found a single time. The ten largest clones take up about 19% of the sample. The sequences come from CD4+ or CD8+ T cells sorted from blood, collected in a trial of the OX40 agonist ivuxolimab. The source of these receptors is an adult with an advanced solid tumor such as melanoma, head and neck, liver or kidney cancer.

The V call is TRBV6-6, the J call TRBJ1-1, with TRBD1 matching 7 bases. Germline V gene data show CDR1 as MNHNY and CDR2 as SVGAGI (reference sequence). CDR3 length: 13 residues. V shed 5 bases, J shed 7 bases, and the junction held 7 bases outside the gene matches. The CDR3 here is CASSLHTGVEAFF. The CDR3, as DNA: TGTGCCAGCAGTCTCCATACAGGGGTTGAAGCTTTCTTT.

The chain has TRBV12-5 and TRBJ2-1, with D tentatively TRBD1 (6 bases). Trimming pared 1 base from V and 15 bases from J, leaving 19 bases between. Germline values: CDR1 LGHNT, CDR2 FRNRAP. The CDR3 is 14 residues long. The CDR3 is CASGLGSGSQGPFF. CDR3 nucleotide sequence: TGTGCTAGTGGTTTGGGGAGCGGTTCCCAGGGGCCGTTCTTC. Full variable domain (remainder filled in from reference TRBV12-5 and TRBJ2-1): DARVTQTPRHKVTEMGQEVTMRCQPILGHNTVFWYRQTMMQGLELLAYFRNRAPLDDSGMPKDRFSAEMPDATLATLKIQPSEPRDSAVYFCASGLGSGSQGPFFGPGTRLTVL.

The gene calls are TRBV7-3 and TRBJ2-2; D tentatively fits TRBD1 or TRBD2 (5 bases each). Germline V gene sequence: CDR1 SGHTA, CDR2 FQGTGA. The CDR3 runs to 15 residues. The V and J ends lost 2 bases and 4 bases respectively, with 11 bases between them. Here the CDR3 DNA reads TGTGCCAGCAGCTTAGGTGGGGGTCCCACCGGGGAGCTGTTTTTT. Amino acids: CASSLGGGPTGELFF.

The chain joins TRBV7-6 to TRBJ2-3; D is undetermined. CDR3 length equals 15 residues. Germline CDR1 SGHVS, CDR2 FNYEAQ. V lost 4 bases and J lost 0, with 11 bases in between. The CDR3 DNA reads TGTGCCAGCAGCTCTCGTGATACTAGCACAGATACGCAGTATTTT. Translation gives CASSSRDTSTDTQYF.

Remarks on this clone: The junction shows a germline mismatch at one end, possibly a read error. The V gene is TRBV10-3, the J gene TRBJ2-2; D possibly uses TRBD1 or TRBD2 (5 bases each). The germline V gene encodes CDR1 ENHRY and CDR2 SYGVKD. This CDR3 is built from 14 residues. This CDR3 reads CAVSRAGNTGELFF. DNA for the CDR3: TGTGCCGTCAGCAGGGCGGGGAACACCGGGGAGCTGTTTTTT.

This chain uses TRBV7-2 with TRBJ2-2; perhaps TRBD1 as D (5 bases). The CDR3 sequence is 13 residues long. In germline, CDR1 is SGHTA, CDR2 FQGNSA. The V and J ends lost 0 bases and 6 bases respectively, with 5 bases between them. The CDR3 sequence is CASSLAGAGELFF. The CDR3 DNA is TGTGCCAGCAGCTTAGCAGGGGCCGGGGAGCTGTTTTTT.

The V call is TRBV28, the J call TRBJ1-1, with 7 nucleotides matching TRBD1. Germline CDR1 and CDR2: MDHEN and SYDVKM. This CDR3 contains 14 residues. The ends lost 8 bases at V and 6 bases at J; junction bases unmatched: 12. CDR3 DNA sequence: TGTGCCAGCTCGGCAATCCCGGGACAGTCTGAAGCTTTCTTT. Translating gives CASSAIPGQSEAFF.

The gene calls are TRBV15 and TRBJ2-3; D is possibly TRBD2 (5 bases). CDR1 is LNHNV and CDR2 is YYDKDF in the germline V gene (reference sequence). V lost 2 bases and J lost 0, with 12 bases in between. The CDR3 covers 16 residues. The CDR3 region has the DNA TGTGCCACCAGCAGACCTGGACTGAAGAGCACAGATACGCAGTATTTT. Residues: CATSRPGLKSTDTQYF.

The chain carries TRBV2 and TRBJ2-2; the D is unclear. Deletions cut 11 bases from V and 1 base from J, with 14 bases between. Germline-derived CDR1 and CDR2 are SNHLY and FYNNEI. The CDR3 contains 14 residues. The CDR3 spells CARSPPGNTGELFF. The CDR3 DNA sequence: TGTGCCCGTTCCCCACCCGGGAACACCGGGGAGCTGTTTTTT.

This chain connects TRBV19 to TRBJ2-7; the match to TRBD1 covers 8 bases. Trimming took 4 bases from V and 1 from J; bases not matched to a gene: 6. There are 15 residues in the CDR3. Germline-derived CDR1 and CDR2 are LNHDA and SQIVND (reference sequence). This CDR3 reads CASSTRGLTSYEQYF. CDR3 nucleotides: TGTGCCAGTAGTACCAGGGGGCTTACGTCCTACGAGCAGTACTTC.

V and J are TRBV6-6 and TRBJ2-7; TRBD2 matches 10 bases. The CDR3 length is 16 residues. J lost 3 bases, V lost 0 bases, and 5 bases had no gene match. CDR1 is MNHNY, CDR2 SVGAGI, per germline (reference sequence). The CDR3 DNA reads TGTGCCAGCAGTTACTCGCCGGGACTAGCGTACTACGAGCAGTACTTC. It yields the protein CASSYSPGLAYYEQYF.

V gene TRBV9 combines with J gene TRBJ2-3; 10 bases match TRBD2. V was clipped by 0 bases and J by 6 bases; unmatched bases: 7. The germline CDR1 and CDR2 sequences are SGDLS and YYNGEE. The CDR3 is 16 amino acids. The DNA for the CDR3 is TGTGCCAGCAGCGTAGCGGGACTAGCGTACGGTGATACGCAGTATTTT. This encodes CASSVAGLAYGDTQYF.

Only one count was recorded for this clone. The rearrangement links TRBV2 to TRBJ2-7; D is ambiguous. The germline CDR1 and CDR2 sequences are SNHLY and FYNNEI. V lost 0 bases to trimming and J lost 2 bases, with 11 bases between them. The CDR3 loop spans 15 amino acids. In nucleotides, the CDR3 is TGTGCCAGCAGTGAAGCGCTACAGATAACCTACGAGCAGTACTTC. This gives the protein CASSEALQITYEQYF.

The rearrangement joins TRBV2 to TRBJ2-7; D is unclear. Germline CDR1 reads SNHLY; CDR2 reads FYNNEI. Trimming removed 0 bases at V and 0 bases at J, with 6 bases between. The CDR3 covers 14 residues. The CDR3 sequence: CASSEAPSSYEQYF. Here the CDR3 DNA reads TGTGCCAGCAGTGAAGCCCCAAGCTCCTACGAGCAGTACTTC.

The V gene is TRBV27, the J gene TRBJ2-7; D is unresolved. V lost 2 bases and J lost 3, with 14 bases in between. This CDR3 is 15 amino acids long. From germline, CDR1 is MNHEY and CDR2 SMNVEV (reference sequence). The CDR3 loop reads CASSLIGITIYEQYF. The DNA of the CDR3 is TGTGCCAGCAGTTTAATTGGGATAACCATCTACGAGCAGTACTTC.

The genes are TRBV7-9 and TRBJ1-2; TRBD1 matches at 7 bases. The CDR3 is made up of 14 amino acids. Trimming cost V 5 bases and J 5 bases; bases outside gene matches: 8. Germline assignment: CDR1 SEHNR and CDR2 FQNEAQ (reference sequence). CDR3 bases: TGTGCCAGCAGCCGCGACAGGGTCGGGTATGGCTACACCTTC. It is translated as CASSRDRVGYGYTF.

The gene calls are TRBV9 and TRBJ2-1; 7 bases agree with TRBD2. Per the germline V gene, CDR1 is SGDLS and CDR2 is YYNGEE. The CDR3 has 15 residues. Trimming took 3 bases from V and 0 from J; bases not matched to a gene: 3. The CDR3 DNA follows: TGTGCCAGCAGCGGCGGGGGAAGCTCCTACAATGAGCAGTTCTTC. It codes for CASSGGGSSYNEQFF.

The CDR3 region has the DNA TGTGCCAGCAGTCGCGGGGGAACCACAACCGGGGAGCTGTTTTTT. This translates into CASSRGGTTTGELFF. This chain uses TRBV6-5 with TRBJ2-2, with 7 bases matching TRBD2. Germline V gives CDR1 MNHEY, CDR2 SVGAGI. V trimming: 5 bases; J trimming: 5 bases; junction bases outside the gene matches: 8. The CDR3 consists of 15 residues.

This chain's CDR3 is CASSRIRETQYF. The CDR3 DNA follows: TGTGCCAGCTCACGGATACGAGAGACCCAGTACTTC. This chain joins TRBV18 and TRBJ2-5; D call uncertain. Trimming removed 4 bases at V and 4 bases at J, with 7 bases between. CDR1 KGHSH and CDR2 LQKENI come from the germline V gene. The CDR3 has 12 amino acids.

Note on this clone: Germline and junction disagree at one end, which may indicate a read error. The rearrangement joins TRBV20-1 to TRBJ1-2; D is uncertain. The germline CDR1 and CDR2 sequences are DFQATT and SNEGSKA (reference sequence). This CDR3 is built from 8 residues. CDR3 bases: TGCAGTGCCCAACAACTCGATTTC. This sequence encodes CSAQQLDF.

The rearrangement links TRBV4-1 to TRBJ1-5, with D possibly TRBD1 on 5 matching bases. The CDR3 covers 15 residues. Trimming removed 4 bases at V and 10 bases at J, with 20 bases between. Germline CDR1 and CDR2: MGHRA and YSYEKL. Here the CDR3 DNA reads TGCGCCAGCAGCCTTGGGGACGCGGGATCGGTACCCCAGCATTTT. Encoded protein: CASSLGDAGSVPQHF.

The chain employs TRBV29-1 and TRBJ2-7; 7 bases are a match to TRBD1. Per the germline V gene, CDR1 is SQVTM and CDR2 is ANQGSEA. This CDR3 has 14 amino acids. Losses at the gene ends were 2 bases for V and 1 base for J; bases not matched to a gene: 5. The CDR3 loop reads CSVEYGQASYEQYF. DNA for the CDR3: TGCAGCGTTGAATATGGACAGGCTTCCTACGAGCAGTACTTC.

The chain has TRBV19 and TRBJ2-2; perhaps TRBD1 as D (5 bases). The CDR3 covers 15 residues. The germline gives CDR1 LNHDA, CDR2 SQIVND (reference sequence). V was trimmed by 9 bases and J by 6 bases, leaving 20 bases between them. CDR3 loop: CASRDQGYLPGELFF. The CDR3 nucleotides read TGTGCCAGCCGAGATCAGGGTTATCTACCCGGGGAGCTGTTTTTT.

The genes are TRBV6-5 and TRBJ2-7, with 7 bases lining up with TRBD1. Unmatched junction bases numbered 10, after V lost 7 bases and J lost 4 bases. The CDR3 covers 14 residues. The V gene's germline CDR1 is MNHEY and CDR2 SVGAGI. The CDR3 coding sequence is TGTGCCAGCAATCTCGGGACAGCTATTTACGAGCAGTACTTC. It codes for CASNLGTAIYEQYF.

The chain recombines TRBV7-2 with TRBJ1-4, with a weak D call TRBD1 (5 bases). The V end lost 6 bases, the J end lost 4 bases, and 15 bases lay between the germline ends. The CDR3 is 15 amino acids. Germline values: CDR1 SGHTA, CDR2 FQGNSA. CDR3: CASSSMGGYNEKLFF. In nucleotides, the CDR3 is TGTGCCAGCAGTTCAATGGGGGGATATAATGAAAAACTGTTTTTT.

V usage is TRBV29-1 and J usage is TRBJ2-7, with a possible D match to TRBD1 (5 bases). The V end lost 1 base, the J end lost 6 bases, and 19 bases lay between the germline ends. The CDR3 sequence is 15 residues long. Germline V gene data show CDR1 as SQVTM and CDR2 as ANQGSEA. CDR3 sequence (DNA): TGCAGCGTTGAAGGGGGTGCCAGGGCATCGGGCGAGCAGTACTTC. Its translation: CSVEGGARASGEQYF.

The CDR3 bases are TGTGCCAGTAGTTTGACCGGGACAGCCTATGGCTACACCTTC. Translating it yields CASSLTGTAYGYTF. The V and J genes are TRBV19 and TRBJ1-2; TRBD1 matches at 7 bases. J gave up 4 bases and V 5 bases, and 7 bases lay outside the gene matches. CDR3 length: 14 residues. Germline-derived CDR1 and CDR2 are LNHDA and SQIVND (reference sequence).

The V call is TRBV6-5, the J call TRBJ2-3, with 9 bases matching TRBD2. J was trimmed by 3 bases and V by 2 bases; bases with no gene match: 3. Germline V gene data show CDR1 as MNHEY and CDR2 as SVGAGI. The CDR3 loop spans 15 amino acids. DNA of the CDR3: TGTGCCAGCAGTTACCTAGCGGGGTTGACAGATACGCAGTATTTT. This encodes CASSYLAGLTDTQYF.